One sample yielded the 32 T cell receptor beta chains listed below, sequenced in a study of tumor-infiltrating lymphocytes in primary liver carcinoma (dated by TCRdb to about 2017). Reads for this sample came from an Illumina HiSeq 2500. Using a constant-region primer and ProtoScript II reverse transcriptase, TCRbeta-specific cDNA was reverse-transcribed from around 500 ng total RNA. Construction of the TCRbeta libraries relied on three nested rounds of multiplex PCR, following a slightly modified ARM-PCR procedure. The first two PCR rounds used multiplex TRBV1-TRBV30 forward primers with a Cbeta reverse primer, each for 10 cycles. TCRdb applied fastp at Q25 and MiXCR to the public reads, then kept only in-frame beta chains. Every distinct CDR3 protein forms one entry, paired with its most common genes and DNA. This sample is represented by a few hundred thousand distinct CDR3 sequences; nearly 60% of them were singletons. In total, the top ten clones hold more than 15% of the sample.

Blood RNA was extracted from unsorted whole blood with TRIzol reagent; germline DNA came from the DNeasy Blood & Tissue kit. Sequencing was performed on peripheral blood. The receptor set was obtained from a woman under 40 with primary liver carcinoma and hepatitis B virus infection.

About this clonotype itself: A much larger clone differs by one base, so this may be a read error. J is TRBJ2-7 and V is TRBV6-1; D is perhaps TRBD2 (5 bases). The CDR3 is 14 residues long. Germline V lookup: CDR1 MNHNS, CDR2 SASEGT. The CDR3 DNA follows: TGTGCCACTAGCCCGGTCCTCAGGTCCTACGAGCGGTACTTC. The encoded protein is CATSPVLRSYERYF.

V gene TRBV29-1 combines with J gene TRBJ1-2; no clear D gene. The CDR3 is made up of 11 amino acids. Trimming took off 6 bases at V and 6 bases at J, with 11 bases between the two ends. CDR1 is SQVTM, CDR2 ANQGSEA, per germline. The CDR3 DNA follows: TGCAGCGTGGAAATTGGCAATGGCTACACCTTC. Protein: CSVEIGNGYTF. Full variable domain (remainder filled in from reference TRBV29-1 and TRBJ1-2): SAVISQKPSRDICQRGTSLTIQCQVDSQVTMMFWYRQQPGQSLTLIATANQGSEATYESGFVIDKFPISRPNLTFSTLTVSNMSPEDSSIYLCSVEIGNGYTFGSGTRLTVV.

The chain recombines TRBV7-8 with TRBJ2-1; D unclear. This CDR3 is built from 15 residues. V lost 5 bases, J lost 5 bases, and 16 bases lay in between. In germline, CDR1 is SGHVS, CDR2 FQNEAQ. The DNA of the CDR3 is TGTGCCAGCAGCCACTGGGGTTCTAGAGACAATGAGCAGTTCTTC. Its translation is CASSHWGSRDNEQFF.

A remark on this clonotype: Compared with germline, one end of the junction differs, possibly owing to a read error. The rearrangement links TRBV11-3 to TRBJ2-7, with D unclear. CDR3 length: 14 amino acids. Germline V gene lookup returns CDR1 SGHNT and CDR2 YENEEA. For the CDR3, the DNA is TGTGACAGCAGCCTAGAGGACCTTACCTACGAGCAGTACTTC. Protein: CDSSLEDLTYEQYF.

This clonotype was observed once. At one end the junction does not follow the germline gene, possibly because of a read error. The chain couples TRBV11-2 to TRBJ1-1; D perhaps matches TRBD1 (6 bases). Per the germline V gene, CDR1 is SGHAT and CDR2 is FQNNGV. CDR3 size: 15 residues. Here the CDR3 reads CASSLRAGADTEAFF. The CDR3, as DNA: TGTGCCAGCAGCCTGAGAGCGGGGGCTGACACTGAAGCGTTCTTT.

Of note for this clonotype: A much larger clone lies a single base off, so this may be a read error. J is TRBJ2-1 and V is TRBV12-3 or TRBV12-4, with 9 bases lining up with TRBD1. With V trimmed by 6 bases and J by 2 bases, 5 bases remained unmatched. This CDR3 is 15 amino acids long. DNA of the CDR3: TGTGCCAGCAGCCACTGGGACAGGGCCTACAATGAGCAGTTCTTC. Translation: CASSHWDRAYNEQFF.

Turning to this clonotype: This may stem from a read error, because a much larger clone lies one nucleotide away. V gene TRBV29-1 combines with J gene TRBJ1-1; D gene ambiguous. The germline V and J ends were trimmed by 7 bases and 3 bases, with 18 bases remaining between them. Germline CDR1 and CDR2: SQVTM and ANQGSEA. The CDR3 is 14 residues long. The CDR3 protein is CSARATSLDTEAFF. Here the CDR3 DNA reads TGCAGCGCCCGCGCGACAAGTCTGGACACTGAAGCTTTCTTT.

Worth noting for this clonotype: This may stem from a read error, because a much larger clone lies one nucleotide away. The chain uses TRBV6-5 and TRBJ2-7; the match to TRBD1 covers 7 bases. Germline CDR1 is MNHEY and CDR2 is SVGAGI. The CDR3 has 14 residues. The CDR3 bases are TGTGCCAGCGGTTACGGACAGGAAACCTACGAGCAGTACTTC. Protein: CASGYGQETYEQYF.

With regard to this clonotype: This clone may be a read error of a much larger clone one base away. The V call is TRBV4-3, the J call TRBJ2-3; D may be TRBD1 (6 bases). CDR3 size: 16 residues. Germline V gene lookup returns CDR1 LGHNA and CDR2 YSLEER. The CDR3 here is CTSSQGVARGPDTQYF. CDR3 sequence (DNA): TGCACCAGCAGCCAAGGGGTGGCCAGGGGACCAGATACGCAGTATTTT.

The chain carries TRBV10-2 and TRBJ2-3; tentatively, D is TRBD2 (6 bases). The CDR3 loop spans 13 amino acids. The V gene lost 10 bases and the J gene lost 2 bases, with 13 bases spanning the gap. Looked up from germline, CDR1 is WSHSY and CDR2 is SAAADI. CDR3 sequence: CATGGGITDTQYF. CDR3 DNA: TGCGCCACTGGAGGAGGGATCACAGATACGCAGTATTTT.

This chain links TRBV7-8 with TRBJ2-5; D ambiguous. The germline V gene has CDR1 SGHVS and CDR2 FQNEAQ. The CDR3 is 14 residues long. V shed 5 bases and J shed 6 bases, with 16 bases lying between them. The CDR3 coding sequence is TGTGCCAGCAGCCCCGCGGAGAAGAAGAAGACCCAGTACTTC. Translation gives CASSPAEKKKTQYF.

The chain combines TRBV7-3 with TRBJ2-3, with D maybe TRBD2 (6 bases). The CDR3 loop spans 15 amino acids. Trimming removed 2 bases at V and 0 bases at J, with 9 bases between. Per germline, CDR1 SGHTA and CDR2 FQGTGA. The CDR3 region is CASSLEGLSTDTQYF. The DNA of the CDR3 is TGTGCCAGCAGCTTAGAGGGACTTAGCACAGATACGCAGTATTTT.

As to this clonotype: One end of the junction varies from germline; a read error may be responsible. V usage is TRBV11-3 and J usage is TRBJ2-2, with TRBD2 identical over 7 bases. CDR1 is SGHNT, CDR2 YENEEA, per germline. The CDR3 extends over 18 amino acids. The chain's CDR3 is CASSFGGLQRDRAGELHF. DNA of the CDR3: TGTGCCAGCAGTTTCGGGGGACTACAGAGGGATAGGGCCGGGGAGCTGCATTTT.

This clonotype was seen a few times. This chain links TRBV28 with TRBJ2-7, with 10 positions matching TRBD2. The germline V gene encodes CDR1 MDHEN and CDR2 SYDVKM. V lost 6 bases, J lost 6 bases, and 8 bases stayed unmatched. The CDR3 is made up of 14 amino acids. The CDR3 region is CASSVISGRLEQYF. The DNA of the CDR3 is TGTGCCAGCAGCGTTATTAGCGGGAGGCTCGAGCAGTACTTC.

This clonotype was counted ten times or more. The chain recombines TRBV12-3 or TRBV12-4 with TRBJ2-2; 7 positions match TRBD2. This CDR3 comprises 16 residues. The V segment lost 7 bases and the J segment 3 bases; nucleotides outside the gene matches: 11. Here the CDR3 DNA reads TGTGCCAGCACCGCGGTGGGAGGGCATTACACCGGGGAGCTGTTTTTT. Encoded protein: CASTAVGGHYTGELFF.

This chain joins TRBV4-2 and TRBJ2-3; tentatively, D is TRBD2 (6 bases). V was shortened by 4 bases and J by 5 bases, with 13 bases between the two germline ends. Looked up from germline, CDR1 is LGHNA and CDR2 is YNFKEQ. The CDR3 runs to 14 residues. CDR3 coding DNA: TGTGCCAGCAGCCCCGAGGGACTCCAAGATACGCAGTATTTT. This gives the protein CASSPEGLQDTQYF.

About this clonotype itself: The germline gene is not matched at one end of the junction; a read error may be the cause. The chain employs TRBV11-2 and TRBJ2-5, with TRBD2 matching 10 bases. The length of the CDR3 is 16 residues. The germline V gene encodes CDR1 SGHAT and CDR2 FQNNGV. CDR3 in DNA: TGCGCCGGCAGCGGGGGGGTGGCGGCCGACCGAGAGACCCAGTACTTC. It encodes CAGSGGVAADRETQYF.

The rearrangement links TRBV5-8 to TRBJ1-5; TRBD1 is a possible D gene (5 bases). Per germline, CDR1 SGHTS and CDR2 YDEGEE. The V end lost 4 bases, the J end lost 11 bases, and 22 bases lay between the germline ends. CDR3 length: 15 amino acids. The DNA for the CDR3 is TGTGCCAGCAGCCCCTCGGGTGTTCAGGGCTGGTCCCAGCATTTT. Residues: CASSPSGVQGWSQHF.

This clonotype was picked up many times. The genes are TRBV11-3 and TRBJ1-1; 10 bases fit TRBD1. Looked up from germline, CDR1 is SGHNT and CDR2 is YENEEA. The CDR3 runs to 14 residues. V lost 3 bases and J lost 6; bases outside the gene matches: 4. DNA for the CDR3: TGTGCCAGCAGCTTTGGGACAGGGGTATCTGAAGCTTTCTTT. As protein: CASSFGTGVSEAFF. The whole variable domain, filled in from reference TRBV11-3 and TRBJ1-1, reads EAGVVQSPRYKIIEKKQPVAFWCNPISGHNTLYWYLQNLGQGPELLIRYENEEAVDDSQLPKDRFSAERLKGVDSTLKIQPAELGDSAVYLCASSFGTGVSEAFFGQGTRLTVV.

This clonotype was picked up many times. The CDR3 region has the DNA TGTGCCAGCGCCGACCGGGACACCGGTACGCAGTATTTT. Translating it yields CASADRDTGTQYF. The chain couples TRBV6-6 to TRBJ2-3; a weak D match, TRBD1 (6 bases). Trimming took off 8 bases at V and 8 bases at J, with 17 bases between the two ends. The CDR3 spans 13 residues. Germline V gene lookup returns CDR1 MNHNY and CDR2 SVGAGI (reference sequence).

As concerns this clonotype: The junction does not match germline at one end; this may be a read error. V gene TRBV30 combines with J gene TRBJ2-3, with TRBD1 as a possible D gene (5 bases). The CDR3 sequence is 13 residues long. Germline V gene sequence: CDR1 GTSNPN, CDR2 SVGIG (reference sequence). As DNA, the CDR3 is TGTGCCTGGAGTGAGGGTACCACAGGTACGCAGTATTTT. This codes for CAWSEGTTGTQYF. The complete variable domain, with remaining parts taken from reference TRBV30 and TRBJ2-3, reads SQTIHQWPATLVQPVGSPLSLECTVEGTSNPNLYWYRQAAGRGLQLLFYSVGIGQISSEVPQNLSASRPQDRQFILSSKKLLLSDSGFYLCAWSEGTTGTQYFGPGTRLTVL.

The chain carries TRBV6-5 and TRBJ2-1, with 7 bases aligning to TRBD2. The trim removed 2 bases at V and 7 bases at J, leaving 2 bases unmatched. The CDR3 has 13 residues. From germline, CDR1 is MNHEY and CDR2 SVGAGI. This CDR3 is CASSYTGRNEQFF. The DNA for the CDR3 is TGTGCCAGCAGTTACACCGGGAGGAATGAGCAGTTCTTC.

The chain couples TRBV5-5 to TRBJ1-5; TRBD1 agrees at 7 bases. The CDR3 extends over 15 amino acids. Trimming removed 4 bases from V and 5 bases from J; junction bases left unmatched: 9. Germline V lookup: CDR1 SGHKS, CDR2 YYEKEE (reference sequence). The CDR3 protein is CASSRKTGNDQPQHF. The DNA of the CDR3 is TGTGCCAGCAGCCGGAAGACAGGGAATGATCAGCCCCAGCATTTT.

This clonotype was recorded many times. V usage is TRBV6-5 and J usage is TRBJ2-7; unclear D gene. The V gene lost 6 bases and the J gene lost 1 base, with 16 bases spanning the gap. The germline V gene encodes CDR1 MNHEY and CDR2 SVGAGI. CDR3 size: 15 residues. This CDR3 reads CASRLAQSTSYEQYF. CDR3 DNA sequence: TGTGCCAGCAGACTTGCCCAGAGCACATCCTACGAGCAGTACTTC.

A note on this clonotype: A much larger clone differs from this one at a single base, so this may be a read error. The V call is TRBV29-1, the J call TRBJ2-5; the D gene is possibly TRBD2 (5 bases). This CDR3 is built from 11 residues. V was pared by 6 bases and J by 4 bases, with 9 bases between. From germline, CDR1 is SQVTM and CDR2 ANQGSEA. CDR3: CSVGRLETQYF. CDR3 in DNA: TGCAGCGTGGGGAGACTAGAGACCCAGTACTTC.

The V and J genes are TRBV10-3 and TRBJ2-5; perhaps TRBD2 as D (6 bases). V gave up 2 bases and J gave up 5 bases, with 21 bases separating them. CDR1 is ENHRY and CDR2 is SYGVKD in the germline V gene. There are 17 residues in the CDR3. The CDR3 here is CAISERQGGGIGETQYF. CDR3 DNA: TGTGCCATCAGTGAGCGTCAGGGAGGAGGAATTGGGGAGACCCAGTACTTC.

Concerning this clonotype itself: Possible read error: a much larger clone is one base away. CDR3 in DNA: TGTGCCAGCAATTACTCTCGAGCGGACACTGAAGCTTTCTTT. Its protein product is CASNYSRADTEAFF. The gene calls are TRBV6-5 and TRBJ1-1; D is unclear. Germline CDR1 is MNHEY and CDR2 is SVGAGI. This CDR3 is built from 14 residues.

Note on this clonotype: A much bigger clone sits one base away, suggesting this may be a read error. The rearrangement joins TRBV29-1 to TRBJ2-1, with TRBD1 identical over 7 bases. Germline-derived CDR1 and CDR2 are SQVTM and ANQGSEA. The CDR3 covers 18 residues. The ends lost 2 bases at V and 5 bases at J; junction bases unmatched: 18. The CDR3 loop reads CSVERSLTGYKVHNEQFF. CDR3 coding DNA: TGCAGCGTTGAAAGGTCCCTGACAGGGTACAAGGTACACAATGAGCAGTTCTTC.

About this clonotype itself: This may stem from a read error, because a much larger clone lies one nucleotide away. The gene calls are TRBV29-1 and TRBJ2-1; perhaps TRBD1 as D (5 bases). The CDR3 is 11 amino acids. CDR1 and CDR2 (germline): SQVTM, ANQGSEA. The V end lost 4 bases, the J end lost 10 bases, and 11 bases lay between the germline ends. CDR3 amino acids: CSVGIRVEQFF. The CDR3 DNA is TGCAGCGTTGGCATCAGGGTAGAGCAGTTCTTC.

The rearrangement joins TRBV28 to TRBJ2-3; D is ambiguous. Germline CDR1 is MDHEN and CDR2 is SYDVKM. This CDR3 has 13 amino acids. V gave up 5 bases and J gave up 0 bases, with 6 bases separating them. The CDR3 sequence: CASSLLSTDTQYF. In DNA form, the CDR3 reads TGTGCCAGCAGTCTACTCAGCACAGATACGCAGTATTTT.

This chain links TRBV28 with TRBJ1-2, with D perhaps matching TRBD1 (6 bases). Germline lookup yields CDR1 MDHEN and CDR2 SYDVKM. The CDR3 is 16 residues long. Trimming shortened V by 1 base and J by 3 bases, and 15 bases separated the two germline ends. The CDR3, as DNA: TGTGCCAGCAGTTTATCCCTACAGGGAGAGGACTATGGCTACACCTTC. Translating gives CASSLSLQGEDYGYTF.

The V and J genes are TRBV28 and TRBJ2-2; 8 bases map to TRBD2. Germline assignment: CDR1 MDHEN and CDR2 SYDVKM. CDR3 length: 15 residues. Losses at the gene ends were 6 bases for V and 9 bases for J; bases not matched to a gene: 12. The CDR3 sequence: CASRPISGAYRELFF. As DNA, the CDR3 is TGTGCCAGCAGACCGATTAGCGGGGCCTACCGGGAGCTGTTTTTT.